These 31 T cell receptor beta chains were sequenced from one sample in a study of blood T cell repertoires in COVID-19. Some clones are missing from TCRdb's copy, which holds only in-frame ones; the method was immunoSEQ multiplex PCR. This sample yields 150,000 to 200,000 clones, of which approximately 83% are seen a single time; approximately 11% belongs to the top ten. The sequenced material came from peripheral blood. These receptors all stem from a human donor with active or convalescent COVID-19. The donor label of this sample is uncertain.

This chain uses TRBV12-5 with TRBJ1-2, with D possibly TRBD1 on 6 matching bases. Germline loops: CDR1 LGHNT, CDR2 FRNRAP. This CDR3 region has 14 residues. V lost 7 bases and J 4 bases, leaving 16 bases between the germline ends. The CDR3 DNA follows: TGTGCTAGTGTCTTTGGGGGCTTACCCTATGGCTACACCTTC. Translation gives CASVFGGLPYGYTF.

The chain employs TRBV4-1 and TRBJ1-3; TRBD1 might be the D (6 bases). The CDR3 covers 15 residues. Germline V gene lookup returns CDR1 MGHRA and CDR2 YSYEKL. The V gene lost 8 bases and the J gene lost 0 bases, with 14 bases spanning the gap. CDR3 sequence (DNA): TGCGCCAGCGCCACAGGGCCCTACTCTGGAAACACCATATATTTT. Its protein is CASATGPYSGNTIYF.

This chain uses TRBV5-1 with TRBJ1-2; D remains ambiguous. Trimming stripped 1 base from V and 0 bases from J, with 22 bases between. Germline CDR1 is SGHRS and CDR2 is YFSETQ. This CDR3 comprises 19 residues. In DNA form, the CDR3 reads TGCGCCAGCAGCTTGAGGGCGGGGTCCGTGGCGGGAGCTAACTATGGCTACACCTTC. It yields the protein CASSLRAGSVAGANYGYTF.

The V and J genes are TRBV28 and TRBJ1-1, with 8 positions matching TRBD1. With 6 bases clipped from V and 0 bases from J, the junction kept 9 bases outside the gene matches. The germline V gene has CDR1 MDHEN and CDR2 SYDVKM. CDR3 length equals 16 residues. The CDR3 nucleotides are TGTGCCAGCAGGCCGGGACAGGACCATCTGAACACTGAAGCTTTCTTT. As protein: CASRPGQDHLNTEAFF.

The DNA of the CDR3 is TGTGCCAGCAGCTGGCAGACTAGCGGGAGGACCATCCAAGAGACCCAGTACTTC. Its translation: CASSWQTSGRTIQETQYF. The chain couples TRBV7-2 to TRBJ2-5; 13 nucleotides match TRBD2. J gave up 1 base and V 4 bases, and 9 bases lay outside the gene matches. The germline gives CDR1 SGHTA, CDR2 FQGNSA. The CDR3 length is 18 residues.

The genes are TRBV2 and TRBJ2-7; 10 bases fit TRBD1. The junction had 17 bases not matched to a gene; V was cut back by 5 bases and J by 4 bases. CDR1 is SNHLY, CDR2 FYNNEI, per germline. The CDR3 has 18 residues. Here the CDR3 DNA reads TGTGCCAGCAGTAGGGACAGGGGTGGTCGCACAGGGGCTTACGAGCAGTACTTC. Translated, it gives CASSRDRGGRTGAYEQYF.

About this clone itself: Germline is not matched at one junction end, which may reflect a read error. The chain combines TRBV5-4 with TRBJ1-6; 7 positions agree with TRBD1. From germline, CDR1 is SGHNT and CDR2 YYREEE (reference sequence). CDR3 length: 13 residues. CDR3 region: CASTGDPNSPLHF. CDR3 in DNA: TGTGCTAGCACAGGGGATCCCAATTCACCCCTCCACTTT.

The table lists this clone with a count of one. The rearrangement uses TRBV6-5 and TRBJ1-1; TRBD1 aligns across 8 bases. With 7 bases clipped from V and 4 bases from J, the junction kept 11 bases outside the gene matches. This CDR3 is 15 amino acids long. CDR1 and CDR2 (germline): MNHEY, SVGAGI. The CDR3 sequence: CASTRTGLGFTEAFF. CDR3 coding DNA: TGTGCCAGCACCCGGACAGGGTTAGGTTTCACTGAAGCTTTCTTT.

The chain uses TRBV6-4 and TRBJ2-1; D is perhaps TRBD2 (7 bases). V gave up 4 bases and J gave up 0 bases, with 10 bases separating them. Germline assignment: CDR1 MRHNA and CDR2 SNTAGT. The CDR3 contains 15 residues. In DNA form, the CDR3 reads TGTGCCAGCAGTGGAGGGGGGGCCTCCTACAATGAGCAGTTCTTC. It is translated as CASSGGGASYNEQFF.

This chain uses TRBV14 with TRBJ2-7, with 13 bases identical to TRBD2. The junction had 8 bases not matched to a gene; V was cut back by 9 bases and J by 6 bases. Germline V lookup: CDR1 SGHDN, CDR2 FVKESK. The CDR3 is made up of 14 amino acids. CDR3 DNA sequence: TGTGCCAGTAAGCGAGGACTAGCGGGAGTCGAGCAGTACTTC. This codes for CASKRGLAGVEQYF.

This chain joins TRBV6-4 and TRBJ2-1; possible D gene TRBD1, 5 bases. CDR1 is MRHNA and CDR2 is SNTAGT in the germline V gene. V was trimmed by 4 bases and J by 8 bases, leaving 15 bases between them. The CDR3 spans 14 residues. The chain's CDR3 is CASSGGRASDEQFF. DNA of the CDR3: TGTGCCAGCAGTGGGGGCAGGGCGAGCGATGAGCAGTTCTTC.

This rearrangement joins TRBV5-4 to TRBJ2-1; D may be TRBD2 (5 bases). The CDR3 sequence is 15 residues long. The V end lost 0 bases, the J end lost 8 bases, and 15 bases lay between the germline ends. The germline gives CDR1 SGHNT, CDR2 YYREEE (reference sequence). This chain's CDR3 is CASSLAGRRADEQFF. CDR3 DNA: TGTGCCAGCAGCTTGGCGGGCCGTAGAGCGGATGAGCAGTTCTTC.

The sample holds one count of this clone. The rearrangement joins TRBV19 to TRBJ2-1; 10 bases align to TRBD2. The CDR3 totals 19 residues. Germline assignment: CDR1 LNHDA and CDR2 SQIVND (reference sequence). V dropped 5 bases and J dropped 9; count of bases not matched to a gene: 22. CDR3 coding DNA: TGTGCCAGTAGTTCCTACAGGGGACCCTGGACTAGCGGTTCCAGTGAGCAGTTCTTC. It yields the protein CASSSYRGPWTSGSSEQFF.

V usage is TRBV5-1 and J usage is TRBJ2-1; D possibly corresponds to TRBD2 (6 bases). The CDR3 runs to 14 residues. In germline, CDR1 is SGHRS, CDR2 YFSETQ. The ends were cut back, 6 bases at V and 7 bases at J, with 17 bases in the middle. CDR3 coding DNA: TGCGCCAGCAATGCGGCGGGATCCGGGAATGAGCAGTTCTTC. This gives the protein CASNAAGSGNEQFF.

The gene calls are TRBV13 and TRBJ2-3; 8 nucleotides line up with TRBD2. Germline V CDR1 and CDR2: PRHDT, FYEKMQ (reference sequence). CDR3 length equals 15 residues. V shed 5 bases, J shed 2 bases, and the junction held 6 bases outside the gene matches. The CDR3 DNA reads TGTGCCAGCAGCGCCCCGCGGGGGGCCACAGATACGCAGTATTTT. This encodes CASSAPRGATDTQYF.

This rearrangement joins TRBV11-2 to TRBJ2-1; D gene ambiguous. The V end lost 0 bases, the J end lost 4 bases, and 10 bases lay between the germline ends. Germline V gives CDR1 SGHAT, CDR2 FQNNGV. The length of the CDR3 is 15 residues. The DNA of the CDR3 is TGTGCCAGCAGCTTAGAACTGACTTTTTACAATGAGCAGTTCTTC. It codes for CASSLELTFYNEQFF.

V is TRBV10-3 and J is TRBJ2-5; 13 bases map to TRBD2. The CDR3 covers 15 residues. Trimming cost V 8 bases and J 5 bases; bases outside gene matches: 8. CDR1 and CDR2 from the germline V gene are ENHRY and SYGVKD. Here the CDR3 reads CAISGLAGVGETQYF. The DNA of the CDR3 is TGTGCCATCTCAGGACTAGCGGGAGTGGGGGAGACCCAGTACTTC.

V and J are TRBV12-3 or TRBV12-4 and TRBJ2-1; the D gene is possibly TRBD2 (6 bases). Trimming took 7 bases from V and 10 from J, leaving 17 bases between them. The CDR3 has 13 amino acids. The CDR3 loop reads CASTKYVAGEQFF. The CDR3 DNA reads as TGTGCCAGCACCAAATATGTGGCGGGGGAGCAGTTCTTC.

This clone appeared a few times. The chain is built from TRBV2 and TRBJ2-1, with D hard to call. The V end was cut by 5 bases, the J end by 0 bases, with 11 bases between. Looked up from germline, CDR1 is SNHLY and CDR2 is FYNNEI. The CDR3 is 15 amino acids. CDR3 amino acids: CASSPPLYSYNEQFF. The CDR3 DNA reads TGTGCCAGCAGTCCCCCCCTATACTCCTACAATGAGCAGTTCTTC. Complete variable domain (other parts from reference TRBV2 and TRBJ2-1): EPEVTQTPSHQVTQMGQEVILRCVPISNHLYFYWYRQILGQKVEFLVSFYNNEISEKSEIFDDQFSVERPDGSNFTLKIRSTKLEDSAMYFCASSPPLYSYNEQFFGPGTRLTVL.

The V and J genes are TRBV5-6 and TRBJ2-1; 9 bases match TRBD2. The trim removed 1 base at V and 2 bases at J, leaving 4 bases unmatched. Germline assignment: CDR1 SGHDT and CDR2 YYEEEE. This CDR3 is built from 16 residues. Here the CDR3 reads CASSLMREGPYNEQFF. Written as DNA, the CDR3 is TGTGCCAGCAGCTTGATGCGGGAGGGCCCCTACAATGAGCAGTTCTTC.

J is TRBJ1-3 and V is TRBV4-3; no clear D. Between the trimmed V and J ends, which lost 1 base and 0 bases, there was a span of 10 bases. This CDR3 region has 16 residues. Germline V gives CDR1 LGHNA, CDR2 YSLEER. The CDR3 sequence: CASSQGLDFSGNTIYF. CDR3 bases: TGCGCCAGCAGCCAAGGTCTGGACTTCTCTGGAAACACCATATATTTT.

This clone was seen a few times. The chain links TRBV2 to TRBJ1-1; 9 bases fit TRBD1. This CDR3 has 17 amino acids. Per the germline V gene, CDR1 is SNHLY and CDR2 is FYNNEI. The ends lost 8 bases at V and 1 base at J; junction bases unmatched: 14. The CDR3 spells CASLSELRDRENTEAFF. In DNA form, the CDR3 reads TGTGCCAGCCTCTCAGAGCTCCGGGACAGGGAGAACACTGAAGCTTTCTTT.

The V call is TRBV7-9, the J call TRBJ1-5; D is unclear. CDR3 size: 14 residues. Trimming cost V 0 bases and J 4 bases, with 7 bases left between them. CDR1 and CDR2 (germline): SEHNR, FQNEAQ (reference sequence). The CDR3 DNA reads TGTGCCAGCAGCTTAGCGTCCCCTAATCAGCCCCAGCATTTT. Protein: CASSLASPNQPQHF.

The chain recombines TRBV6-6 with TRBJ2-5; 9 positions match TRBD1. Germline trimming cut 8 bases from V and 4 bases from J; bases unmatched to any gene: 11. The CDR3 spans 15 residues. CDR1 is MNHNY, CDR2 SVGAGI, per germline (reference sequence). The CDR3 here is CASWPGGQGGETQYF. As DNA, the CDR3 is TGTGCCAGCTGGCCGGGGGGACAGGGCGGAGAGACCCAGTACTTC.

The CDR3 sequence: CASRAGDGVSPLHF. CDR3 sequence (DNA): TGTGCCAGCAGGGCAGGGGACGGGGTTTCACCCCTCCACTTT. J is TRBJ1-6 and V is TRBV2; weak D call: TRBD1 (6 bases). Germline V gives CDR1 SNHLY, CDR2 FYNNEI. This CDR3 is built from 14 residues. V was clipped by 6 bases and J by 9 bases, with 15 bases between them.

V is TRBV7-2 and J is TRBJ2-3, with TRBD2 as a possible D gene (6 bases). The length of the CDR3 is 17 residues. CDR1 and CDR2 (germline): SGHTA, FQGNSA. V was clipped by 4 bases and J by 0 bases, with 17 bases between them. CDR3 sequence reads: CASSSGYSGLSTDTQYF. The CDR3 DNA is TGTGCCAGCAGCTCGGGTTATAGCGGTCTTAGCACAGATACGCAGTATTTT.

This chain links TRBV6-2 or TRBV6-3 with TRBJ1-5; D gene unclear. Germline loops: CDR1 MNHEY, CDR2 SVGEGT. The CDR3 has 13 residues. Trimming cost V 0 bases and J 11 bases, with 11 bases left between them. DNA for the CDR3: TGTGCCAGCAGTTACTCGAAGCGGCAAGCCCAGCATTTT. Its protein product is CASSYSKRQAQHF.

The chain has TRBV18 and TRBJ2-7; D gene ambiguous. With 3 bases removed from V and 4 bases from J, the gap between germline ends came to 7 bases. Looked up from germline, CDR1 is KGHSH and CDR2 is LQKENI. This CDR3 is 12 amino acids long. This CDR3 is CASSPVSYEQYF. The DNA for the CDR3 is TGTGCCAGCTCACCTGTTAGTTACGAGCAGTACTTC.

This clone was picked up a small number of times. The gene calls are TRBV2 and TRBJ1-2, with D perhaps TRBD1 (5 bases). Germline CDR1 reads SNHLY; CDR2 reads FYNNEI. This CDR3 spans 14 amino acids. V lost 2 bases and J 4 bases, leaving 11 bases between the germline ends. The CDR3 DNA reads TGTGCCAGCAGTGAAATCAGGGTTGGCTATGGCTACACCTTC. It encodes CASSEIRVGYGYTF.

The chain employs TRBV19 and TRBJ2-5; TRBD2 is a possible D gene (5 bases). Germline V gives CDR1 LNHDA, CDR2 SQIVND (reference sequence). The CDR3 covers 16 residues. The V end lost 5 bases, the J end lost 5 bases, and 21 bases lay between the germline ends. The CDR3 nucleotides are TGTGCCAGTAGTTTCACCTCCTGGGAGAGAAAGGAGACCCAGTACTTC. This encodes CASSFTSWERKETQYF.

The chain couples TRBV7-3 to TRBJ2-7, with a weak D call TRBD2 (6 bases). The CDR3 has 15 amino acids. V shed 2 bases and J shed 2 bases, with 13 bases lying between them. Germline V gene lookup returns CDR1 SGHTA and CDR2 FQGTGA. CDR3 coding DNA: TGTGCCAGCAGCTTAGAACGGGGAGGCGCCTACGAGCAGTACTTC. Its translation is CASSLERGGAYEQYF.